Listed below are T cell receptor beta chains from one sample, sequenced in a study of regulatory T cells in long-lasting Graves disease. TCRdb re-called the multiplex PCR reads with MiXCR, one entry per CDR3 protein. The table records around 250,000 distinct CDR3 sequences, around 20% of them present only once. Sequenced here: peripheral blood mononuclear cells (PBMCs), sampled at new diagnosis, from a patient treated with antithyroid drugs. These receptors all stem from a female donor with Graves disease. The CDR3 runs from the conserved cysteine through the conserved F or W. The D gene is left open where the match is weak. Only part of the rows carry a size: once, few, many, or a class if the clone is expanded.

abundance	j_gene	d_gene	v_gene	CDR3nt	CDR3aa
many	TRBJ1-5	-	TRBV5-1	TGCGCCAGCAGCATGGATGGGGCCCAGCCCCAGCATTTT	CASSMDGAQPQHF
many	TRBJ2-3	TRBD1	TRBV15	TGTGCCACCAGCAACACAGGGGGTTTATTGTATACGCAGTATTTT	CATSNTGGLLYTQYF
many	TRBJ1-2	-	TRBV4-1	TGCGCCAGCAGCTCGTCCGCGGTCGGCTATGGCTACACCTTC	CASSSSAVGYGYTF
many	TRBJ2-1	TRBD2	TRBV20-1	TGCAGTGCTAGAGGGAGTAGCGGGAGGGCCCGGTCGTACAATGAGCAGTTCTTC	CSARGSSGRARSYNEQFF
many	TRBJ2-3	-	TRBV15	TGTGCCACCAGCAGAGTGGGGGAAGATACGCAGTATTTT	CATSRVGEDTQYF
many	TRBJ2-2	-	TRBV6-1	TGTGCCAGCAGTGAACAACTGAACACCGGGGAGCTGTTTTTT	CASSEQLNTGELFF
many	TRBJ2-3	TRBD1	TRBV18	TGTGCCAGCTCGTCCGGGACAGGGGCCGCAGATACGCAGTATTTT	CASSSGTGAADTQYF
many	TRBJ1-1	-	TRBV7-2	TGTGCCAGCAGCTCCGGGCCCGGGAACACTGAAGCTTTCTTT	CASSSGPGNTEAFF
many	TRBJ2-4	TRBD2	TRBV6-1	TGTGCCAGCGGTGGTGCGGGAGATCCCAAAAACATTCAGTACTTC	CASGGAGDPKNIQYF
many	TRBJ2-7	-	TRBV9	TGTGCCAGCAGCGTAGATCTTGGGTACGAGCAGTACTTC	CASSVDLGYEQYF
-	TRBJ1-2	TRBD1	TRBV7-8	TGTGCCAGCAGCTTATGGGGACAGGAGCCCTATGGCTACACCTTC	CASSLWGQEPYGYTF
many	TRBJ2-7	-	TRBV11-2	TGTGCCAGCAGCTTAGAGCGAGTGACACCCGAGCAGTACTTC	CASSLERVTPEQYF
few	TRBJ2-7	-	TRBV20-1	TGCAGTGCTCGACGGGACTCCCCCCTGGAGCAGTACTTC	CSARRDSPLEQYF
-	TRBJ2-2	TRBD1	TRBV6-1	TGTGCCAGCAGTGCGGGGACAGGGAAAGGAACCGGGGAGCTGTTTTTT	CASSAGTGKGTGELFF
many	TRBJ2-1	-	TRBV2	TGTGCCAGCAGTGAAGCGCTTGGCAGGGGAAGGAATGAGCAGTTCTTC	CASSEALGRGRNEQFF
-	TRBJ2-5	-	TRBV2	TGTGCCAGCAGTGCCACAACAGGGCAAGAGACCCAGTACTTC	CASSATTGQETQYF
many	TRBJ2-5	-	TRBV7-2	TGTGCCAGCAGCTCCCTTGGCGAGACCCAGTACTTC	CASSSLGETQYF
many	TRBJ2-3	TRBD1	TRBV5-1	TGCGCCAGCAGCTCATACATGACAGGGTCGGGAGATACGCAGTATTTT	CASSSYMTGSGDTQYF
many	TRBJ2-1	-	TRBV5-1	TGCGCCAGCAGCGGAACGGACGGGAGCTCCTACAATGAGCAGTTCTTC	CASSGTDGSSYNEQFF
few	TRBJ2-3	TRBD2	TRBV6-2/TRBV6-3	TGTGCCACGGGACTACCCCACACAGATACGCAGTATTTT	CATGLPHTDTQYF
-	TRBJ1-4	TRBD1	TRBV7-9	TGTGCCAGCAGCTTTATTATTGGACAGGGTAATGAAAAACTGTTTTTT	CASSFIIGQGNEKLFF
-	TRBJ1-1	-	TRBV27	TGTGCCAGCAGTTTAGAGGGGATGGGCACTGAAGCTTTCTTT	CASSLEGMGTEAFF
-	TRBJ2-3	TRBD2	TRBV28	TGTGCCAGCATTCCCAACGAGCGGGAAGCAGATACGCAGTATTTT	CASIPNEREADTQYF
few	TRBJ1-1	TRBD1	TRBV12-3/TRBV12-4	TGTGCCAGCAGTAACAGGGGACTAACTGAAGCTTTCTTT	CASSNRGLTEAFF
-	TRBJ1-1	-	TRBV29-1	TGCAGCGTTGTCCTGGGGGGCACTGAAGCTTTCTTT	CSVVLGGTEAFF
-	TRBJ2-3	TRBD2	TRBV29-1	TGCAGCGGTCGCGGGGGGGCCGGCACAGATACGCAGTATTTT	CSGRGGAGTDTQYF
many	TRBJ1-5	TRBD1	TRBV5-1	TGCGCCAGCAGCGACCGGGACAGCCTTAATCAGCCCCAGCATTTT	CASSDRDSLNQPQHF
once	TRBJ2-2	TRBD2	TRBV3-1	TGTGCCAGCAGCCCTAGCGGGGGGGCCTTAATCGGGGAGCTGTTTTTT	CASSPSGGALIGELFF
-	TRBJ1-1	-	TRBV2	TGTGCCAGCAACCGTCTCTCCACTGAAGCTTTCTTT	CASNRLSTEAFF
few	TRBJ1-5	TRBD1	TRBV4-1	TGCGCCAGCAGCCCTTCTCGGACAGGGGATCGTGACAATCAGCCCCAGCATTTT	CASSPSRTGDRDNQPQHF
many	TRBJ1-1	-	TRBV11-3	TGTGCCAGCAGCGTAGGGCGTGTTGGCACTGAAGCTTTCTTT	CASSVGRVGTEAFF
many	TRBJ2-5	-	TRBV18	TGTGCCAGCTCCGGGCGCTTGGGGGAGACCCAGTACTTC	CASSGRLGETQYF
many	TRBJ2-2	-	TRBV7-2	TGTGCCAGCAGCTTAGGTCCGGGACTCCTAACCGGGGAGCTGTTTTTT	CASSLGPGLLTGELFF
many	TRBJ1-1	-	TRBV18	TGTGCCAGCTCCTTACGTGAGAACACTGAAGCTTTCTTT	CASSLRENTEAFF
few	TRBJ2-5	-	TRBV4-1	TGCGCCAACAGCCAAATGCTGCAAGAGACCCAGTACTTC	CANSQMLQETQYF
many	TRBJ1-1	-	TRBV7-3	TGTGCCAGCAGCCCCGGGGGGTTTGCTGAAGCTTTCTTT	CASSPGGFAEAFF
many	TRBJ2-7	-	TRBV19	TGTGCCAGTAGTAGGCCAGGGTCCTACGAGCAGTACTTC	CASSRPGSYEQYF
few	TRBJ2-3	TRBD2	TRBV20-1	TGCAGTGCTAGAGGTTGGACTAGCGGGGGCACAGATACGCAGTATTTT	CSARGWTSGGTDTQYF